This TCR beta chain appears in the sequencing data of a study of cytomegalovirus exposure and HLA in healthy donors. The overall study: The study placed around 85% of its approximately 400 genotyped donors in the Caucasian-associated ancestry cluster.

It was with 60 Vbeta and 13 Jbeta primers that the PCR ran. Using immunoSEQ multiplex PCR, the repertoire was profiled, and TCRdb retains in-frame clones only, with some absent. Of about 170,000 clones listed, around 80% are singletons. The sequence was obtained from a male donor in good health and CMV-seronegative. Sequenced material: PBMCs.

The CDR3 sequence: CASSQSPGAQVEKLFF. The CDR3 DNA follows: TGTGCCAGCTCACAATCCCCAGGGGCGCAGGTTGAAAAACTGTTTTTT. The chain has TRBV18 and TRBJ1-4; the D gene is possibly TRBD1 (6 bases). This CDR3 has 16 residues. The germline gives CDR1 KGHSH, CDR2 LQKENI. V dropped 4 bases and J dropped 7 bases, with 19 bases sitting between them.